This is a list of T cell receptor beta chains from one sample in a study of cytomegalovirus exposure and HLA in healthy donors. TCRdb keeps only in-frame clones here, not all; method: immunoSEQ multiplex PCR. The sample consists of about 180,000 clones, 81% of them appearing once. The sample taken for sequencing was PBMCs. All receptors derive from a woman aged 18-35 years in good health and CMV-seropositive. Each CDR3 is given with its conserved first and last residue. The D gene is left open where the match is weak. Not all rows give a size; the values are once, few, many and, for expanded clones, a class.

clone size,V gene,D gene,J gene,CDR3 protein,CDR3 DNA
-,TRBV10-3,-,TRBJ2-7,CAISPPGVEQYF,TGTGCCATCTCACCCCCGGGGGTCGAGCAGTACTTC
-,TRBV7-8,TRBD1,TRBJ2-3,CASSLTRTGTDTQYF,TGTGCCAGCAGCTTAACCCGGACAGGGACAGATACGCAGTATTTT
-,TRBV10-3,TRBD1,TRBJ2-4,CATGTGAENIQYF,TGTGCCACCGGGACAGGGGCAGAAAACATTCAGTACTTC
-,TRBV11-2,-,TRBJ1-1,CASSFTGLSTEAFF,TGTGCCAGCAGCTTCACAGGGTTGAGCACTGAAGCTTTCTTT
medium-sized,TRBV7-8,-,TRBJ2-7,CASSLGGTYEQYF,TGTGCCAGCAGCTTAGGCGGGACCTACGAGCAGTACTTC
-,TRBV5-4,TRBD2,TRBJ2-3,CASKRGGTADTQYF,TGTGCCAGTAAGCGGGGGGGCACGGCAGATACGCAGTATTTT
-,TRBV9,TRBD1,TRBJ1-5,CASSVVGRGEQPQHF,TGTGCCAGCAGCGTAGTGGGCAGGGGGGAACAGCCCCAGCATTTT
-,TRBV7-8,TRBD1,TRBJ1-2,CASSTRPGTGRLSPNGYTF,TGTGCCAGCAGCACGCGTCCCGGGACAGGGAGGTTATCTCCCAATGGCTACACCTTC
-,TRBV19,-,TRBJ2-6,CASSIQAGGSGANVLTF,TGTGCCAGTAGTATACAGGCAGGTGGCTCTGGGGCCAACGTCCTGACTTTC
-,TRBV5-1,-,TRBJ1-1,CASSLDNRTLLMNTEAFF,TGCGCCAGCAGCTTGGATAACAGGACCTTGTTAATGAACACCGAAGCTTTCTTT
-,TRBV6-5,-,TRBJ2-3,CASSSMTRADTQYF,TGTGCCAGCAGTTCGATGACTAGGGCAGATACGCAGTATTTT
once,TRBV5-4,-,TRBJ2-7,CASSLGQVTYEQYF,TGTGCCAGCAGCTTGGGACAGGTAACCTACGAGCAGTACTTC
-,TRBV6-1,-,TRBJ1-3,CASSVQGSGNTIYF,TGTGCCAGCAGTGTGCAGGGGAGTGGAAACACCATATATTTT
-,TRBV7-9,-,TRBJ2-2,CASSPPGVSTGELFF,TGTGCCAGCAGCCCCCCCGGTGTTTCCACCGGGGAGCTGTTTTTT
-,TRBV6-1,TRBD1,TRBJ2-5,CASSEDRGQTQYF,TGTGCCAGCAGTGAAGACAGGGGACAGACCCAGTACTTC
-,TRBV6-5,-,TRBJ2-6,CASTVFSGANGLTF,TGTGCCAGCACCGTCTTCTCTGGGGCCAACGGCCTGACTTTC